Listed here are 29 T cell receptor beta chains from one sample, sequenced in a study of cytomegalovirus exposure and HLA in healthy donors listed by TCRdb under 2017. Library creation used the immunoSEQ multiplex PCR assay. For the multiplex PCR, a mixture combining 60 forward primers for TCR Vbeta segments and 13 reverse primers for TCR Jbeta segments was used. The clones in this table, taken by TCRdb from immuneACCESS, are in-frame only. Not every clone is retained; where verified, under half of the shortfall comes from an unresolved V gene, and the cause of the rest is unknown. For this sample there are 140,000 to 150,000 clones; around 79% appear just once. Around 7.1% of the sample is held by the ten biggest clonotypes. The sequenced material came from PBMCs. The receptors were gathered from a woman aged 40 to 55 in good health and CMV-seropositive.

The chain couples TRBV28 to TRBJ1-2; no definite D call. Trimming shortened V by 6 bases and J by 4 bases, and 18 bases separated the two germline ends. Per germline, CDR1 MDHEN and CDR2 SYDVKM. This CDR3 is 15 amino acids long. The CDR3 is CASRSTNIISYGYTF. The CDR3 coding sequence is TGTGCCAGCAGATCAACTAACATTATCTCCTATGGCTACACCTTC.

The J gene is TRBJ2-6, the V gene TRBV7-6; D is unclear. There are 14 residues in the CDR3. Trimming shortened V by 6 bases and J by 4 bases, and 10 bases separated the two germline ends. The germline V gene has CDR1 SGHVS and CDR2 FNYEAQ. The CDR3 sequence is CASRLSPGANVLTF. The CDR3 DNA reads as TGTGCCAGCAGACTTTCGCCCGGGGCCAACGTCCTGACTTTC.

This rearrangement joins TRBV27 to TRBJ1-5; maybe TRBD1 (5 bases). V shed 5 bases and J shed 4 bases, with 18 bases lying between them. The CDR3 spans 16 residues. CDR1 is MNHEY and CDR2 is SMNVEV in the germline V gene (reference sequence). The CDR3 loop is CASSTIGQKRNQPQHF. In DNA, the CDR3 is TGTGCCAGCAGTACCATCGGACAAAAGCGAAATCAGCCCCAGCATTTT.

This clone appeared once. This rearrangement joins TRBV9 to TRBJ2-5; 9 positions agree with TRBD1. Germline V gives CDR1 SGDLS, CDR2 YYNGEE. This CDR3 has 16 amino acids. V was clipped by 0 bases and J by 1 base; unmatched bases: 4. The CDR3 region has the DNA TGTGCCAGCAGCGTAGGGGTACAGGGGGCCCAAGAGACCCAGTACTTC. Translated: CASSVGVQGAQETQYF.

This chain joins TRBV11-2 and TRBJ2-1, with TRBD1 identical over 7 bases. The V gene end was trimmed by 5 bases and the J gene end by 4 bases; junction bases not matched to a gene: 8. In germline, CDR1 is SGHAT, CDR2 FQNNGV. The CDR3 is made up of 15 amino acids. The DNA of the CDR3 is TGTGCCAGCAGCCCCGGGACAGTGGTTTACAATGAGCAGTTCTTC. It specifies CASSPGTVVYNEQFF.

The chain is built from TRBV11-2 and TRBJ2-2, with D unresolved. The CDR3 runs 16 residues. Germline assignment: CDR1 SGHAT and CDR2 FQNNGV. Between the trimmed V and J ends, which lost 1 base and 2 bases, there was a span of 11 bases. The CDR3 sequence is CASSLVPGLNTGELFF. For the CDR3, the DNA is TGTGCCAGCAGCTTAGTTCCAGGTCTAAACACCGGGGAGCTGTTTTTT. Full variable domain (rest looked up from reference TRBV11-2 and TRBJ2-2): EAGVAQSPRYKIIEKRQSVAFWCNPISGHATLYWYQQILGQGPKLLIQFQNNGVVDDSQLPKDRFSAERLKGVDSTLKIQPAKLEDSAVYLCASSLVPGLNTGELFFGEGSRLTVL.

The chain links TRBV5-1 to TRBJ2-7, with D possibly matching TRBD2 (5 bases). CDR1 is SGHRS, CDR2 YFSETQ, per germline. Deletions cut 0 bases from V and 3 bases from J, with 10 bases between. This CDR3 has 14 residues. The CDR3 sequence is CASSLGLSNYEQYF. In nucleotides, the CDR3 is TGCGCCAGCAGCTTGGGACTATCCAACTACGAGCAGTACTTC.

In this sample, this clone turned up once. V is TRBV4-2 and J is TRBJ2-5; 12 bases are shared with TRBD1. Germline CDR1 reads LGHNA; CDR2 reads YNFKEQ. With V trimmed by 4 bases and J by 2 bases, 17 bases remained unmatched. CDR3 length equals 20 residues. The CDR3 DNA sequence: TGTGCCAGCAGCCCAAAGGGGACAGGGGGCCTTCCGTCCTCTCAAGAGACCCAGTACTTC. Its protein product is CASSPKGTGGLPSSQETQYF.

CDR3 amino acids: CASSEDISRSPLHF. Written as DNA, the CDR3 is TGTGCCAGCAGCGAAGACATTTCCCGCTCACCCCTCCACTTT. The V gene is TRBV7-9, the J gene TRBJ1-6; D remains ambiguous. The CDR3 runs 14 residues. The germline gives CDR1 SEHNR, CDR2 FQNEAQ (reference sequence). The V end was cut by 5 bases, the J end by 10 bases, with 15 bases between.

This chain links TRBV5-1 with TRBJ2-2, with TRBD2 as a possible D gene (5 bases). Trimming removed 7 bases at V and 3 bases at J, with 10 bases between. CDR3 size: 13 residues. Germline V gene sequence: CDR1 SGHRS, CDR2 YFSETQ. The CDR3 DNA is TGCGCCAGCCAGCGGACGTACACCGGGGAGCTGTTTTTT. Protein sequence: CASQRTYTGELFF.

This clone was recorded once. The chain recombines TRBV5-4 with TRBJ1-3; D call uncertain. CDR1 SGHNT and CDR2 YYREEE come from the germline V gene (reference sequence). This CDR3 is 13 amino acids long. V was shortened by 3 bases and J by 9 bases, with 13 bases between the two germline ends. CDR3 nucleotide sequence: TGTGCCAGCAGCTATACTTTGGAGGGCACCATATATTTT. It translates to CASSYTLEGTIYF.

The chain couples TRBV29-1 to TRBJ2-1, with a possible D match to TRBD2 (6 bases). V shed 7 bases and J shed 12 bases, with 13 bases lying between them. The V gene's germline CDR1 is SQVTM and CDR2 ANQGSEA. The CDR3 loop spans 10 amino acids. The CDR3 DNA reads as TGCAGCGAAGAAGCGGGTGTGCAGTTCTTC. Residues: CSEEAGVQFF.

This clone was detected only once. This chain uses TRBV6-1 with TRBJ2-5, with 7 bases aligning to TRBD1. The DNA end lines up better with TRBJ2-7; the J call may be wrong. Germline loops: CDR1 MNHNS, CDR2 SASEGT. The CDR3 spans 14 residues. Here the CDR3 DNA reads TGTGCCAGCAGAACACCCGGGACAGACTACGAGCAGTACTTC. Translation: CASRTPGTDYEQYF.

The V and J genes are TRBV5-1 and TRBJ2-1, with 10 bases that match TRBD2. CDR3 length: 14 residues. The germline V gene has CDR1 SGHRS and CDR2 YFSETQ. The V gene end was trimmed by 4 bases and the J gene end by 4 bases; junction bases not matched to a gene: 2. Here the CDR3 reads CASSPSGGYNEQFF. The CDR3 bases are TGCGCCAGCAGCCCTAGCGGGGGATACAATGAGCAGTTCTTC.

The rearrangement joins TRBV5-1 to TRBJ2-5; possible D gene TRBD2, 6 bases. The closer fit of TRBJ2-7 to the DNA end suggests the J call may be wrong. This CDR3 is 14 amino acids long. In germline, CDR1 is SGHRS, CDR2 YFSETQ. CDR3 sequence: CASSLAPPGDEQYF. CDR3 DNA sequence: TGCGCCAGCAGCTTGGCGCCACCGGGGGACGAGCAGTACTTC.

This chain uses TRBV7-3 with TRBJ1-1; D possibly corresponds to TRBD1 (6 bases). Trimming left V 5 bases short and J 4 bases short, with 14 bases between. The CDR3 contains 14 residues. The germline CDR1 and CDR2 sequences are SGHTA and FQGTGA. Written as DNA, the CDR3 is TGTGCCAGCAGCGGTACAGGGAGTGGCACTGAAGCTTTCTTT. Translated: CASSGTGSGTEAFF.

The J gene is TRBJ2-5, the V gene TRBV18, with D maybe TRBD1 (5 bases). Trimming shortened V by 4 bases and J by 0 bases, and 6 bases separated the two germline ends. The CDR3 contains 13 residues. The germline gives CDR1 KGHSH, CDR2 LQKENI. CDR3 nucleotides: TGTGCCAGCTCACAGGGGTACCAAGAGACCCAGTACTTC. Protein sequence: CASSQGYQETQYF.

CDR3 region: CASRGSGTVSYEQYF. The DNA of the CDR3 is TGTGCCAGCAGGGGTTCCGGGACAGTCTCCTACGAGCAGTACTTC. The chain is built from TRBV28 and TRBJ2-7; 7 bases fit TRBD1. This CDR3 region has 15 residues. Germline trimming cut 6 bases from V and 0 bases from J; bases unmatched to any gene: 8. The V gene's germline CDR1 is MDHEN and CDR2 SYDVKM.

V is TRBV2 and J is TRBJ2-5; 9 positions agree with TRBD2. CDR3 length: 17 amino acids. The J segment lost 5 bases and the V segment lost 6 bases, leaving 16 bases of the junction unmatched. Germline V gene data show CDR1 as SNHLY and CDR2 as FYNNEI. The CDR3 DNA reads as TGTGCCAGCAGCGCGGGACTAGCCAGTCTCGGGGGTGAGACCCAGTACTTC. Translated: CASSAGLASLGGETQYF.

J is TRBJ1-2 and V is TRBV27, with D unclear. Trimming left V 5 bases short and J 5 bases short, with 9 bases between. Germline loops: CDR1 MNHEY, CDR2 SMNVEV (reference sequence). This CDR3 has 12 residues. In nucleotides, the CDR3 is TGTGCCAGCAGTCAAGACACTTATGGCTACACCTTC. Encoded protein: CASSQDTYGYTF.

This clone was seen only a few times. V gene TRBV7-2 combines with J gene TRBJ2-1; a weak D match, TRBD2 (7 bases). V was clipped by 5 bases and J by 1 base, with 12 bases between them. The CDR3 extends over 15 amino acids. CDR1 and CDR2 (germline): SGHTA, FQGNSA. For the CDR3, the DNA is TGTGCCAGCAGCCCCGGGGGGCAGTCCTACAATGAGCAGTTCTTC. It specifies CASSPGGQSYNEQFF.

The V and J genes are TRBV5-1 and TRBJ2-1; TRBD1 matches at 7 bases. CDR3 length equals 15 residues. Germline CDR1 and CDR2: SGHRS and YFSETQ. The J segment lost 4 bases and the V segment lost 4 bases, leaving 8 bases of the junction unmatched. In DNA, the CDR3 is TGCGCCAGCAGCCCGGGCGACAGGGATTACAATGAGCAGTTCTTC. Translated, it gives CASSPGDRDYNEQFF.

This chain connects TRBV6-1 to TRBJ1-5, with 7 bases that match TRBD1. The CDR3 contains 15 residues. CDR1 and CDR2 from the germline V gene are MNHNS and SASEGT. Trimming cost V 4 bases and J 3 bases; bases outside gene matches: 6. In DNA form, the CDR3 reads TGTGCCAGCAGTGGACAGGGCAGTAACAATCAGCCCCAGCATTTT. The encoded protein is CASSGQGSNNQPQHF.

Here the CDR3 reads CASSLGQGSNTGELFF. The CDR3 nucleotides read TGCGCCAGCAGCTTGGGGCAGGGGTCGAACACCGGGGAGCTGTTTTTT. The V gene is TRBV5-1, the J gene TRBJ2-2; D is possibly TRBD1 (6 bases). V lost 0 bases and J lost 0, with 9 bases in between. Germline V gene lookup returns CDR1 SGHRS and CDR2 YFSETQ. CDR3 length equals 16 residues.

A word on this clone: Other DNA sequences in the sample encode the same CDR3. The chain links TRBV7-3 to TRBJ1-1; TRBD1 agrees at 11 bases. With 5 bases clipped from V and 6 bases from J, the junction kept 8 bases outside the gene matches. This CDR3 has 15 residues. Germline CDR1 reads SGHTA; CDR2 reads FQGTGA. As DNA, the CDR3 is TGTGCCAGCAGCCCAGGGACAGGGGGTCCCTCTGAAGCTTTCTTT. Protein product: CASSPGTGGPSEAFF. Based on the CDR3 plus reference TRBV7-3 and TRBJ1-1, the full variable domain is GAGVSQTPSNKVTEKGKYVELRCDPISGHTALYWYRQSLGQGPEFLIYFQGTGAADDSGLPNDRFFAVRPEGSVSTLKIQRTERGDSAVYLCASSPGTGGPSEAFFGQGTRLTVV.

The chain is built from TRBV29-1 and TRBJ2-1; TRBD2 matches at 7 bases. This CDR3 comprises 16 residues. Trimming removed 0 bases from V and 7 bases from J; junction bases left unmatched: 12. CDR1 and CDR2 from the germline V gene are SQVTM and ANQGSEA. Here the CDR3 DNA reads TGCAGCGTTGAAGACCCCCAGCGGGGCGTCTGGAATGAGCAGTTCTTC. It codes for CSVEDPQRGVWNEQFF.

The chain is built from TRBV7-3 and TRBJ2-3, with D tentatively TRBD2 (5 bases). This CDR3 has 14 residues. The V and J ends lost 5 bases and 1 base respectively, with 10 bases between them. Germline CDR1 SGHTA, CDR2 FQGTGA. The CDR3 region has the DNA TGTGCCAGCAGCGCGCGGACTGGCACAGATACGCAGTATTTT. This gives the protein CASSARTGTDTQYF.

The genes are TRBV28 and TRBJ1-1, with 11 bases matching TRBD1. The V segment lost 5 bases and the J segment 3 bases; nucleotides outside the gene matches: 5. The CDR3 extends over 15 amino acids. Germline-derived CDR1 and CDR2 are MDHEN and SYDVKM. The CDR3 sequence: CASSILGQGDTEAFF. The CDR3 nucleotides read TGTGCCAGCAGTATATTGGGACAGGGGGACACTGAAGCTTTCTTT. The full variable domain, with the rest looked up from reference TRBV28 and TRBJ1-1, is DVKVTQSSRYLVKRTGEKVFLECVQDMDHENMFWYRQDPGLGLRLIYFSYDVKMKEKGDIPEGYSVSREKKERFSLILESASTNQTSMYLCASSILGQGDTEAFFGQGTRLTVV.

This chain connects TRBV5-1 to TRBJ1-4, with a tentative D call TRBD1 (5 bases). The germline V gene encodes CDR1 SGHRS and CDR2 YFSETQ. The CDR3 spans 16 residues. The ends were cut back, 5 bases at V and 0 bases at J, with 14 bases in the middle. CDR3 nucleotides: TGCGCCAGCAGTGCCGGGACTGGTGCAACTAATGAAAAACTGTTTTTT. Translated: CASSAGTGATNEKLFF.